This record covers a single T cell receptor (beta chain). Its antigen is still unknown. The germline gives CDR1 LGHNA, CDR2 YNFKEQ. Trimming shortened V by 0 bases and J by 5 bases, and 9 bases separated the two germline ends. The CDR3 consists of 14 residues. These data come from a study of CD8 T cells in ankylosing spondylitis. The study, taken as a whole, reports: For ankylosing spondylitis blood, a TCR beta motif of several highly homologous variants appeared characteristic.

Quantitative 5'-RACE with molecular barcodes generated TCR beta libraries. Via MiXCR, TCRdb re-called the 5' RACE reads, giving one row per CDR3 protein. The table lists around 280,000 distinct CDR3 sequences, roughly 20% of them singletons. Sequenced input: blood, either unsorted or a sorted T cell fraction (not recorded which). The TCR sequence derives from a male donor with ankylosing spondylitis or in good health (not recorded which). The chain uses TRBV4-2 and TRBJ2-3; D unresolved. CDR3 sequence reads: CASSQDPQLDTQYF. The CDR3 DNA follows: TGTGCCAGCAGCCAAGATCCCCAGCTAGATACGCAGTATTTT.